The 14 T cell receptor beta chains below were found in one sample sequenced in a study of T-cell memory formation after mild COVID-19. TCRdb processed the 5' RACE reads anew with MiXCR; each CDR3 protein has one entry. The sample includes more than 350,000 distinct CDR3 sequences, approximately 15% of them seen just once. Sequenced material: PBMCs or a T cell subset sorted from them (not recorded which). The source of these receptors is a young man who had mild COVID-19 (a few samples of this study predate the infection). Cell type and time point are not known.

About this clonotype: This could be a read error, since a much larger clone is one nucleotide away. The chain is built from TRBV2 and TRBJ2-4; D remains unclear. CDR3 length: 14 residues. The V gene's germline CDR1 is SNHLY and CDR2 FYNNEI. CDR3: CARSDWAAKNIQYF. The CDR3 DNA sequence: TGTGCCAGAAGTGACTGGGCAGCCAAAAACATTCAGTACTTC.

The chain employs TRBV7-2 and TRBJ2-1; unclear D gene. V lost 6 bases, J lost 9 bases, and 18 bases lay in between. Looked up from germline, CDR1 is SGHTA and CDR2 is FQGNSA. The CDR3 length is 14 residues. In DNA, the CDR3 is TGTGCCAGCAGTTCTAGAGGCCCCTCCAGTGAGCAGTTCTTC. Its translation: CASSSRGPSSEQFF.

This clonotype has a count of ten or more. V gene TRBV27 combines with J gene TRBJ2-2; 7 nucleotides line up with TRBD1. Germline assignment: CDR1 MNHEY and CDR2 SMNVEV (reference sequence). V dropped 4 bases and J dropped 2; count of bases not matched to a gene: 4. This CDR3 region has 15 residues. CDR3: CASSSDRTNTGELFF. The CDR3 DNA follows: TGTGCCAGCAGTTCGGACAGGACCAACACCGGGGAGCTGTTTTTT.

The CDR3 is CSAPDPMNTEAFF. The CDR3 bases are TGCAGTGCTCCTGACCCCATGAACACTGAAGCTTTCTTT. This chain connects TRBV20-1 to TRBJ1-1; D is uncertain. The V gene lost 5 bases and the J gene lost 0 bases, with 10 bases spanning the gap. In germline, CDR1 is DFQATT, CDR2 SNEGSKA (reference sequence). This CDR3 has 13 amino acids.

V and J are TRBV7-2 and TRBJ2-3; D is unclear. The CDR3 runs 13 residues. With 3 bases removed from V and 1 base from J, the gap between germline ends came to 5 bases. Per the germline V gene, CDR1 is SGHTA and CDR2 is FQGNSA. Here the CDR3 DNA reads TGTGCCAGCAGCTTCTGGCGCACAGATACGCAGTATTTT. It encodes CASSFWRTDTQYF.

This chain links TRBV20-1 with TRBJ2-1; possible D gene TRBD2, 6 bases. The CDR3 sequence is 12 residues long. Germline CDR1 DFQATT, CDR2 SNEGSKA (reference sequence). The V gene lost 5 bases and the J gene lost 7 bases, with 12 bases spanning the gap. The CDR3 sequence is CSASWGVNEQFF. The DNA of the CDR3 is TGCAGTGCTTCCTGGGGGGTAAATGAGCAGTTCTTC.

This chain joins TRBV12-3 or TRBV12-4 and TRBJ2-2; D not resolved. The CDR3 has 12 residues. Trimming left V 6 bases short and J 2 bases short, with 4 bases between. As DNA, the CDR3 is TGTGCCAGCAGATCCAACACCGGGGAGCTGTTTTTT. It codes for CASRSNTGELFF.

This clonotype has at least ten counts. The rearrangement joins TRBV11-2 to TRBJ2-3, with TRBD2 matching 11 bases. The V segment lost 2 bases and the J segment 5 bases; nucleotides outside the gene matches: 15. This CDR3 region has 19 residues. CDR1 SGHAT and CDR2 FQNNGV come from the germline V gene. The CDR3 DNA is TGTGCCAGCAGCTTAAATTACGACACTAGCGGGGGAAACCTAGATACGCAGTATTTT. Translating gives CASSLNYDTSGGNLDTQYF. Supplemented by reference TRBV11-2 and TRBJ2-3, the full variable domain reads EAGVAQSPRYKIIEKRQSVAFWCNPISGHATLYWYQQILGQGPKLLIQFQNNGVVDDSQLPKDRFSAERLKGVDSTLKIQPAKLEDSAVYLCASSLNYDTSGGNLDTQYFGPGTRLTVL.

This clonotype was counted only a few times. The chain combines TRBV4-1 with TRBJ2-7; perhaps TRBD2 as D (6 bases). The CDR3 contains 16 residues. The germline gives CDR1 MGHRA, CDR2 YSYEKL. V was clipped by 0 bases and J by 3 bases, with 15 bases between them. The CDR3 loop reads CASSQEFQGGHYEQYF. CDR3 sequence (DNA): TGCGCCAGCAGCCAAGAGTTCCAGGGAGGTCACTACGAGCAGTACTTC.

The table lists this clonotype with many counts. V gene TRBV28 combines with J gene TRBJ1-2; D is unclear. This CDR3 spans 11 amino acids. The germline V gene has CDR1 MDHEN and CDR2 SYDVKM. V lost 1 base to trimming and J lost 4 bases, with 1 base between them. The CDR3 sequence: CASSLSYGYTF. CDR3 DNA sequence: TGTGCCAGCAGTTTATCCTATGGCTACACCTTC.

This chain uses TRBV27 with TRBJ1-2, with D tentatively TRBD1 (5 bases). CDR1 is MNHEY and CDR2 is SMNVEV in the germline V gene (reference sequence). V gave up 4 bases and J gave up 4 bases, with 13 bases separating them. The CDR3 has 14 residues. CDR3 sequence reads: CASSSYRDFYGYTF. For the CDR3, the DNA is TGTGCCAGCAGTTCTTACCGGGACTTCTATGGCTACACCTTC.

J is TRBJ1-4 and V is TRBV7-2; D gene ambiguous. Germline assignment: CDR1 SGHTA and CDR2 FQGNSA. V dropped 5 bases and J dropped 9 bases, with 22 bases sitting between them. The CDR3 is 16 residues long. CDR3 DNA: TGTGCCAGCAGCCCCGGCGGAGGGCGTGCAACTAAAAAACTGTTTTTT. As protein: CASSPGGGRATKKLFF.

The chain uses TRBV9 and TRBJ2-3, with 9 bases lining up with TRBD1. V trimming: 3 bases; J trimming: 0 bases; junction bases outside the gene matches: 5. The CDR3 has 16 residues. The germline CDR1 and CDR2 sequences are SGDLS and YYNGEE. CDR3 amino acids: CASSAWTGASTDTQYF. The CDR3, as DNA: TGTGCCAGCAGCGCCTGGACAGGGGCTAGCACAGATACGCAGTATTTT.

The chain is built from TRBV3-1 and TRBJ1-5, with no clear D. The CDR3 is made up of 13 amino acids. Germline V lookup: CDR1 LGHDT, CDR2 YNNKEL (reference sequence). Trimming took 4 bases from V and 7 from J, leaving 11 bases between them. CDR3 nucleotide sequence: TGTGCCAGCAGCCCAAGTTTAAGACAGCCCCAGCATTTT. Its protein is CASSPSLRQPQHF.